The rows below give T cell receptor beta chains drawn from one sample of a study of T cell responses to AZD1222 COVID-19 vaccine. Repertoires were generated with immunoSEQ multiplex PCR, while TCRdb's copy carries only in-frame clones and drops some. The data show approximately 130,000 clones, approximately 93% seen once. Sequencing was performed on peripheral blood, taken on day 0 of AZD1222 vaccination. Receptor source: an adult in good health. CDR3s include the opening cysteine and the closing phenylalanine or tryptophan. The order of the fields is D gene, clone size, V gene, J gene, CDR3 protein, CDR3 DNA. D genes are given only for firm matches. Some rows mark clone size as missing; the rest say once, few, many or name a class of expanded clone.

.	.	TRBV28	TRBJ1-5	CASSPRSNQPQHF	TGTGCCAGCAGTCCACGGAGCAATCAGCCCCAGCATTTT
.	.	TRBV12-3/TRBV12-4	TRBJ2-5	CASSLVSETQYF	TGTGCCAGCAGTTTAGTCTCGGAGACCCAGTACTTC
.	.	TRBV19	TRBJ2-3	CASSIAGSTRDTQYF	TGTGCCAGTAGTATAGCCGGCAGCACACGTGATACGCAGTATTTT
.	.	TRBV7-3	TRBJ2-1	CASSLIPGGFDEQFF	TGTGCCAGCAGCTTAATCCCAGGGGGGTTCGATGAGCAGTTCTTC
.	.	TRBV18	TRBJ1-2	CASSPFRERFYGYTF	TGTGCCAGCTCACCATTCCGGGAGAGATTCTATGGCTACACCTTC
TRBD2	.	TRBV5-1	TRBJ2-7	CASSGRERYEQYF	TGCGCCAGCTCGGGGCGGGAGAGGTACGAGCAGTACTTC
.	.	TRBV7-2	TRBJ1-1	CASSLEGRSTEAFF	TGTGCCAGCAGCTTAGAAGGTAGGAGCACTGAAGCTTTCTTT
.	once	TRBV19	TRBJ1-3	CASSTTVSSGNTIYF	TGTGCCAGTAGTACGACAGTGAGCTCTGGAAACACCATATATTTT
TRBD1	once	TRBV6-5	TRBJ1-4	CASSRTGINEKLFF	TGTGCCAGCAGCCGGACAGGGATTAATGAAAAACTGTTTTTT
.	.	TRBV18	TRBJ1-1	CASSIGRNTEAFF	TGTGCCAGCTCAATAGGGCGGAACACTGAAGCTTTCTTT
TRBD2	.	TRBV9	TRBJ2-7	CASSVASGRVYEQYF	TGTGCCAGCAGCGTAGCAAGCGGGAGGGTCTACGAGCAGTACTTC
TRBD1	.	TRBV27	TRBJ2-2	CASSTRLTGTGRSGELFF	TGTGCCAGCAGTACCCGCCTGACCGGGACAGGGAGGTCCGGGGAGCTGTTTTTT
TRBD1	.	TRBV5-1	TRBJ2-7	CASRRGTGSSYEQYF	TGCGCCAGCAGACGGGGGACAGGCAGCTCCTACGAGCAGTACTTC
TRBD1	.	TRBV5-6	TRBJ1-2	CASSLVTGDRGYTF	TGTGCCAGCAGCTTGGTCACAGGGGATCGTGGCTACACCTTC
TRBD1	.	TRBV2	TRBJ1-4	CASRGQGYSEKLFF	TGTGCCAGCAGAGGACAGGGCTACAGTGAAAAACTGTTTTTT
.	.	TRBV4-3	TRBJ1-6	CASSQDAAASSYNSPLHF	TGCGCCAGCAGCCAAGACGCGGCAGCCAGCTCCTATAATTCACCCCTCCACTTT
.	.	TRBV15	TRBJ1-2	CATSRDPQIGGYTF	TGTGCCACCAGCAGAGATCCACAGATAGGTGGCTACACCTTC
TRBD2	.	TRBV28	TRBJ2-1	CASVPGLALHSLYNEQFF	TGTGCCAGCGTCCCTGGACTAGCCCTCCACTCGTTATACAATGAGCAGTTCTTC
TRBD1	.	TRBV5-4	TRBJ1-4	CASSVGQVPAEKLFF	TGTGCCAGCAGCGTAGGACAGGTTCCCGCTGAAAAACTGTTTTTT
TRBD1	.	TRBV29-1	TRBJ1-3	CSVDPGQSGNTIYF	TGCAGCGTTGACCCGGGACAGAGCGGAAACACCATATATTTT
.	.	TRBV2	TRBJ2-5	CASKDSTETQYF	TGTGCCAGCAAGGATTCGACAGAGACCCAGTACTTC
TRBD2	.	TRBV9	TRBJ2-1	CASSVVGTRANEQFF	TGTGCCAGCAGCGTAGTTGGGACTAGAGCCAATGAGCAGTTCTTC
TRBD2	.	TRBV29-1	TRBJ2-1	CSVHIAGGYNEQFF	TGCAGCGTGCACATAGCGGGGGGCTACAATGAGCAGTTCTTC
.	.	TRBV19	TRBJ1-5	CASRNYHGPGSSPQHF	TGTGCCAGCCGAAACTATCATGGGCCCGGATCTTCGCCCCAGCATTTT
.	.	TRBV14	TRBJ1-2	CASSPRRHTNYGYTF	TGTGCCAGCAGCCCCCGGCGGCACACTAACTATGGCTACACCTTC
TRBD2	.	TRBV9	TRBJ2-2	CASSVSGMNTGELFF	TGTGCCAGCAGCGTAAGCGGGATGAACACCGGGGAGCTGTTTTTT
.	once	TRBV2	TRBJ1-1	CASSLQGNTEAFF	TGTGCCAGCAGCCTACAGGGGAACACTGAAGCTTTCTTT
.	once	TRBV29-1	TRBJ1-4	CSVARGATNEKLFF	TGCAGCGTCGCCCGGGGTGCAACTAATGAAAAACTGTTTTTT
.	.	TRBV2	TRBJ2-2	CASTRPFGDGELFF	TGTGCCAGCACCCGACCGTTCGGGGACGGGGAGCTGTTTTTT
.	.	TRBV30	TRBJ1-4	CAWSVFREKLFF	TGTGCCTGGAGTGTGTTTCGTGAAAAACTGTTTTTT
.	.	TRBV23-1	TRBJ2-7	CATNLTPFYEQYF	TGCGCCACAAACCTGACGCCTTTTTACGAGCAGTACTTC
.	.	TRBV11-1	TRBJ1-1	CASSLTGNTEAFF	TGTGCCAGCAGCTTGACCGGGAACACTGAAGCTTTCTTT
.	.	TRBV5-1	TRBJ2-6	CASSVTGLSGANVLTF	TGCGCCAGCAGCGTGACGGGACTCTCTGGGGCCAACGTCCTGACTTTC
TRBD1	.	TRBV5-1	TRBJ2-7	CASRDRVYEQYF	TGCGCCAGCAGGGACAGGGTCTACGAGCAGTACTTC
.	.	TRBV30	TRBJ1-1	CAWRGRRNTEAFF	TGTGCCTGGAGAGGGCGGCGGAACACTGAAGCTTTCTTT
TRBD1	.	TRBV5-1	TRBJ2-3	CASSLEQGAGDTQYF	TGCGCCAGCAGCTTGGAACAGGGGGCAGGGGATACGCAGTATTTT
.	.	TRBV20-1	TRBJ1-2	CSASSVRGGGYGYTF	TGCAGTGCTAGTTCCGTCCGGGGAGGGGGCTATGGCTACACCTTC
.	.	TRBV6-5	TRBJ1-1	CAAEGVGTEAFF	TGTGCCGCGGAGGGGGTTGGGACTGAAGCTTTCTTT
.	.	TRBV6-5	TRBJ1-2	CASSSYRGAYDYGYTF	TGTGCCAGCAGTTCTTATCGGGGCGCCTATGATTATGGCTACACCTTC
.	.	TRBV30	TRBJ1-6	CAWSRDGFYNSPLHF	TGTGCCTGGAGTCGGGACGGTTTCTATAATTCACCCCTCCACTTT
.	.	TRBV24-1	TRBJ1-4	CATSDAGDGEKLFF	TGTGCCACCAGTGATGCCGGGGACGGTGAAAAACTGTTTTTT
TRBD1	.	TRBV15	TRBJ1-5	CATSSPQQGDGNQPQHF	TGTGCCACCAGCAGCCCGCAACAGGGGGATGGTAATCAGCCCCAGCATTTT
TRBD1	.	TRBV5-4	TRBJ1-2	CASSPTGQAYGYTF	TGTGCCAGCAGCCCGACGGGACAGGCCTATGGCTACACCTTC
.	.	TRBV6-2/TRBV6-3	TRBJ1-1	CASSYPDPASEAFF	TGTGCCAGCAGTTACCCCGACCCGGCCTCTGAAGCTTTCTTT
.	once	TRBV28	TRBJ1-5	CASSYWARQPQHF	TGTGCCAGCAGTTATTGGGCCCGGCAGCCCCAGCATTTT
.	once	TRBV14	TRBJ2-2	CASSQASVNTGELFF	TGTGCCAGCAGCCAAGCGTCTGTGAACACCGGGGAGCTGTTTTTT
.	.	TRBV5-1	TRBJ2-5	CASSLSQRRQETQYF	TGCGCCAGCAGCTTGAGCCAGCGGCGACAAGAGACCCAGTACTTC
.	.	TRBV18	TRBJ2-7	CASSMDTSYEQYF	TGTGCCAGCTCAATGGACACTTCCTACGAGCAGTACTTC
TRBD1	few	TRBV6-5	TRBJ1-1	CASTRDTGDTEAFF	TGTGCCAGCACCCGAGATACAGGGGACACTGAAGCTTTCTTT
.	.	TRBV7-3	TRBJ2-3	CASSPGALPLDTQYF	TGTGCCAGCAGCCCAGGCGCCCTTCCATTGGATACGCAGTATTTT
.	.	TRBV7-2	TRBJ1-3	CASSQDPGNTIYF	TGTGCCAGCAGCCAGGACCCTGGAAACACCATATATTTT
.	.	TRBV28	TRBJ1-1	CASSFSGRGSTEAFF	TGTGCCAGCAGTTTCTCAGGGAGGGGAAGTACTGAAGCTTTCTTT